The T cell receptor (beta chain) under discussion was sequenced for a study of shared clonotypes between healthy human individuals. Study in general: Contributing individuals were two females and a few males aged 18 to 49. Each donor had three CD4 naive, three CD4 memory, two CD8 naive and one CD8 memory plate. Study findings and constraints: It was the non-shared clonotypes that had lower generation probabilities than clonotypes shared by all four donors.

A note on this clone: Its antigen is unknown.

This CDR3 spans 17 amino acids. Looked up from germline, CDR1 is MDHEN and CDR2 is SYDVKM. Trimming pared 4 bases from V and 3 bases from J, leaving 22 bases between. Repertoires were generated with immunoSEQ multiplex PCR, while TCRdb's copy carries only in-frame clones and drops some. The sample has 700,000 or so clones; about two thirds are singletons. Healthy and HIV-negative, the adult donors had no recent acute infections or vaccinations. This receptor was taken from a woman aged 25 to 45 in good health. The sample comprised memory CD4+ T cells sorted from blood. The sample's subset: CD45RA-negative fraction. The genes are TRBV28 and TRBJ2-7, with D unresolved. The CDR3 bases are TGTGCCAGCAGTTCCTTCTCTGGGCCGCCTTCTCTCTACGAGCAGTACTTC. This gives the protein CASSSFSGPPSLYEQYF. The full variable domain, completed using reference TRBV28 and TRBJ2-7, is DVKVTQSSRYLVKRTGEKVFLECVQDMDHENMFWYRQDPGLGLRLIYFSYDVKMKEKGDIPEGYSVSREKKERFSLILESASTNQTSMYLCASSSFSGPPSLYEQYFGPGTRLTVT.